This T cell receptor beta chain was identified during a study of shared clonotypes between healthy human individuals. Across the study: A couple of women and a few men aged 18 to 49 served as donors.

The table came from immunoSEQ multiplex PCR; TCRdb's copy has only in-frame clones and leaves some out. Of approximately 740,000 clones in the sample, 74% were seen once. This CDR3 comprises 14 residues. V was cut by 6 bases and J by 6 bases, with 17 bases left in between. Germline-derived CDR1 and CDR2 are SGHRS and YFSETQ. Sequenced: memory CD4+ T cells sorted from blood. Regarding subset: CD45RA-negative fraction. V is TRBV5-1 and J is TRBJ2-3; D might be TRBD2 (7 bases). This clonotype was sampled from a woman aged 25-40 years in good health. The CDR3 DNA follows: TGCGCCAGCACCCCCCTGGCGGGGGCCGATACGCAGTATTTT. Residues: CASTPLAGADTQYF.